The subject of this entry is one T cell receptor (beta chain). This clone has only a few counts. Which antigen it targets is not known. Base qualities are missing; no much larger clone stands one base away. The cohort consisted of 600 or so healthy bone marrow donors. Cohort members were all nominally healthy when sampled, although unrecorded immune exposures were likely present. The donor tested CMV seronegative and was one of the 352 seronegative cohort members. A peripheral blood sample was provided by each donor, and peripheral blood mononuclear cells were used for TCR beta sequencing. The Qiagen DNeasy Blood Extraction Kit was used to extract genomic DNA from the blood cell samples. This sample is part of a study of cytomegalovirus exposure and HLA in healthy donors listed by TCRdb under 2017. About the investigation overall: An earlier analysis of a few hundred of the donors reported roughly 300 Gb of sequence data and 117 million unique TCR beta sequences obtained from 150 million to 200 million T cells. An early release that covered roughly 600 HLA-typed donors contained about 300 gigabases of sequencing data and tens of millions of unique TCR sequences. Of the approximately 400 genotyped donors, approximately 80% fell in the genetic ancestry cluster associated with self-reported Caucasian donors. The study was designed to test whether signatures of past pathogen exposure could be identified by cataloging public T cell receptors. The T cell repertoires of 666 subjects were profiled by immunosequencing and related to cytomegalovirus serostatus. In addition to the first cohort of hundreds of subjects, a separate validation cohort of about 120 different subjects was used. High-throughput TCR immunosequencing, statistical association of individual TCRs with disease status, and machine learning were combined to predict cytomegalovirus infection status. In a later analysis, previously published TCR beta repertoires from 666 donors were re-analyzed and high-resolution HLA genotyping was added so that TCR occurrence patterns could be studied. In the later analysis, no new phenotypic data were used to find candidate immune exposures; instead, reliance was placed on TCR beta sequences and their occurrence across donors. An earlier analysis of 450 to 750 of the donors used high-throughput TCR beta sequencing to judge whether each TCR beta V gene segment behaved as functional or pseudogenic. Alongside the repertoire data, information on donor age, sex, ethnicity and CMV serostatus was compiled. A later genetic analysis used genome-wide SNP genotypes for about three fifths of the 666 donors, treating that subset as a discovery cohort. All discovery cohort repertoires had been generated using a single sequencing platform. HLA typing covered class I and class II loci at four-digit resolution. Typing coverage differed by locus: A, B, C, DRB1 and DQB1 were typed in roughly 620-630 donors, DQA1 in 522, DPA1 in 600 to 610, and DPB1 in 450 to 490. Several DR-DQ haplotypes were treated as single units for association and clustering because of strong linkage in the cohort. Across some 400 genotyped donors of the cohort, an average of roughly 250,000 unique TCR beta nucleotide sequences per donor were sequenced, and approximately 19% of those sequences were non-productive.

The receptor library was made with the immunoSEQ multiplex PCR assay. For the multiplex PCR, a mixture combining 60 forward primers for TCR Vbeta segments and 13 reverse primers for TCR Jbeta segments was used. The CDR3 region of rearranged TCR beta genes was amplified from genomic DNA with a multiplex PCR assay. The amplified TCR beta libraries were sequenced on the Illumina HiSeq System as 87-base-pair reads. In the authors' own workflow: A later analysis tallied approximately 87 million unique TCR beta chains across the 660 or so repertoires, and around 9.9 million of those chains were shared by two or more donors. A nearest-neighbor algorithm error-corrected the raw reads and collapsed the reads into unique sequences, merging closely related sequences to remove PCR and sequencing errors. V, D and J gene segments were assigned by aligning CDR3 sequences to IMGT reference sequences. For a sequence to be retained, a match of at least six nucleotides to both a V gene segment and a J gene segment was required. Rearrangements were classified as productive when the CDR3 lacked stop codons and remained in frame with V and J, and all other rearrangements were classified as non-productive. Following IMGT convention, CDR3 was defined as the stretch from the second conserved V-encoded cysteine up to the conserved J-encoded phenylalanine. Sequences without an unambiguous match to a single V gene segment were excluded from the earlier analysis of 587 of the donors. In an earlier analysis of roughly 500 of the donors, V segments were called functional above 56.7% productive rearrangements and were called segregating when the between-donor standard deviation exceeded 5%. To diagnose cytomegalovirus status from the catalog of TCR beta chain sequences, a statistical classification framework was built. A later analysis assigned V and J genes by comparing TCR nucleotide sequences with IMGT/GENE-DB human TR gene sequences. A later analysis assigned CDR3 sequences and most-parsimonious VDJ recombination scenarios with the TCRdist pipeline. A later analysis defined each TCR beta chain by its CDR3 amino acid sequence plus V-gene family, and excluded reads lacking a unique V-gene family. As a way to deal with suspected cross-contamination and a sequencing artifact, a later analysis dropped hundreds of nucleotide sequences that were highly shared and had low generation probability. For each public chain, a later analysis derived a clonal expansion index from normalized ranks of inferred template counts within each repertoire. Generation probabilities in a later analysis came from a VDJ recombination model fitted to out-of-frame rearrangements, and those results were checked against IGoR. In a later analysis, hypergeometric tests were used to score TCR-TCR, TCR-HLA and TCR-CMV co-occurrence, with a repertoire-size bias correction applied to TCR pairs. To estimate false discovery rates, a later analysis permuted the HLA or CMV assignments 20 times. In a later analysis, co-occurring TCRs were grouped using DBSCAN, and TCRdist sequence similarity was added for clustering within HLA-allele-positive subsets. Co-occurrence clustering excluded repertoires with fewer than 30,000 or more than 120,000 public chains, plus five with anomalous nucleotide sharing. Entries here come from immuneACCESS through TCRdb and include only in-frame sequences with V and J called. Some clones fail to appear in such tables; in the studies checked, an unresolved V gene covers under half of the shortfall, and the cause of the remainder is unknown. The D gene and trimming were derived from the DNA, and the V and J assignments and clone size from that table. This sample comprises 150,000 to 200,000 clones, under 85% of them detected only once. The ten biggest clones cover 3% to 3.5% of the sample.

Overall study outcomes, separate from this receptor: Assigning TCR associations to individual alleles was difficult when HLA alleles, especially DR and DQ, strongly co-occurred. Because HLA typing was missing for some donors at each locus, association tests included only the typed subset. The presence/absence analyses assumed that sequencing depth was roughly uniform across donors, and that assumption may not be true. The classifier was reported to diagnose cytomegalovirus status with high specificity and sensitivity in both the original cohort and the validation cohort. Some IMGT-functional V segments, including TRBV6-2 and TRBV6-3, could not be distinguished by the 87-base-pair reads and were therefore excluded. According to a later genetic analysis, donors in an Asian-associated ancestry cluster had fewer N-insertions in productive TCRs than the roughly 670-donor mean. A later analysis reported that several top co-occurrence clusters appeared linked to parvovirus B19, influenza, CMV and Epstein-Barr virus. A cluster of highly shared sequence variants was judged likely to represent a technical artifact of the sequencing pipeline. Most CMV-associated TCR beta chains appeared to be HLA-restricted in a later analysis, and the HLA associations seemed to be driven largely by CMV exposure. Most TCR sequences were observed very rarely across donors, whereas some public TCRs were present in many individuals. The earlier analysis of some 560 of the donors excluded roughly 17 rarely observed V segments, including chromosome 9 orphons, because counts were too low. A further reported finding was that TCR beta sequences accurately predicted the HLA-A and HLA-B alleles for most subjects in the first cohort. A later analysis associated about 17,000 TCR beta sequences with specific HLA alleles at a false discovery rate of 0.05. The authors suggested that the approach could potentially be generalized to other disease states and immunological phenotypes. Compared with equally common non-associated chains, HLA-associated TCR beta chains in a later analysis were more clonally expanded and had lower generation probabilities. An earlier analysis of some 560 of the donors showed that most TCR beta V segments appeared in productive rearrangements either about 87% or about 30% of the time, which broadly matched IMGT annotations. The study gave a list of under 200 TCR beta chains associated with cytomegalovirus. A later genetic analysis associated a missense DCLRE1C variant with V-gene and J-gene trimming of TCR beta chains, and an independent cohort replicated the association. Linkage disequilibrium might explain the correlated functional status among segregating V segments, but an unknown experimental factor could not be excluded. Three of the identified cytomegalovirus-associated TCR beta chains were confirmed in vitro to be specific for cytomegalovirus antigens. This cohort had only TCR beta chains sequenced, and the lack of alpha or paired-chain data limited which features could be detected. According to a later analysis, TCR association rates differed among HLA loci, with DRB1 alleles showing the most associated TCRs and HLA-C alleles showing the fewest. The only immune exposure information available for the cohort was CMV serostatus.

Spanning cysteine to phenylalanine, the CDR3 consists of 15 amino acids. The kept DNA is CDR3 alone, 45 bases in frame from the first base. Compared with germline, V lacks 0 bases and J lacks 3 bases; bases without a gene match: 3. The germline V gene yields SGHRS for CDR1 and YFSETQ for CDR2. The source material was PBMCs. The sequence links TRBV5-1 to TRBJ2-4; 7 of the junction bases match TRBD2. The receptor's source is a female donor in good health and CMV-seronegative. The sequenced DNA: TGCGCCAGCAGCTTGGCCGGGGGGTACAAAAACATTCAGTACTTC. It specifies CASSLAGGYKNIQYF. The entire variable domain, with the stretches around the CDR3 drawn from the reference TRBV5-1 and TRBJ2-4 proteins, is KAGVTQTPRYLIKTRGQQVTLSCSPISGHRSVSWYQQTPGQGLQFLFEYFSETQRNKGNFPGRFSGRQFSNSRSEMNVSTLELGDSALYLCASSLAGGYKNIQYFGAGTRLSVL.